Listed below are T cell receptor beta chains from one sample, sequenced in a study of shared clonotypes between healthy human individuals. Assay: immunoSEQ multiplex PCR; the TCRdb copy retains only in-frame clones and omits some. The data hold 2 million to 3 million clones, with just over 90% observed a single time. Sequenced sample: naive CD4+ T cells sorted from blood. Receptors originate from a man aged 18 to 30 in good health. The CDR3 runs from the conserved cysteine through the conserved F or W. Each record gives: J gene, V gene, clone size, D gene, CDR3 protein, CDR3 DNA. A D gene is named only where the DNA matches it firmly. Clone size is stated in some rows and not others, as once, few, many or a class when expanded.

TRBJ1-3 | TRBV9 | NA | TRBD1 | CASSSRGGGFGNTIYF | TGTGCCAGCAGCTCTCGGGGAGGGGGCTTTGGAAACACCATATATTTT
TRBJ1-5 | TRBV7-2 | NA | TRBD1 | CASSSGQGSNQPQHF | TGTGCCAGCAGCAGCGGACAGGGTAGCAATCAGCCCCAGCATTTT
TRBJ2-1 | TRBV5-8 | NA | TRBD2 | CASSLELAGYGEQFF | TGTGCCAGCAGCTTGGAGCTAGCGGGGTATGGTGAGCAGTTCTTC
TRBJ2-7 | TRBV30 | once | TRBD1 | CAGRGTGGHEQYF | TGTGCCGGCAGGGGGACAGGGGGCCACGAGCAGTACTTC
TRBJ2-1 | TRBV18 | NA | NA | CASSPLFGNSYNEQFF | TGTGCCAGCTCACCCCTCTTTGGGAACTCCTACAATGAGCAGTTCTTC
TRBJ2-3 | TRBV5-1 | NA | TRBD2 | CASSLFLGGGGADTQYF | TGCGCCAGCAGCTTGTTTCTGGGCGGGGGAGGAGCAGATACGCAGTATTTT
TRBJ2-7 | TRBV5-4 | NA | NA | CATEIRDTYSYEQYF | TGTGCCACCGAGATCCGGGACACCTACTCCTACGAGCAGTACTTC
TRBJ2-3 | TRBV7-6 | NA | TRBD2 | CASSFSAGGRGTDTQYF | TGTGCCAGCAGCTTTTCAGCGGGGGGGCGCGGCACAGATACGCAGTATTTT
TRBJ2-5 | TRBV18 | NA | NA | CASSPPGLETQYF | TGTGCCAGCTCACCACCGGGACTAGAGACCCAGTACTTC
TRBJ2-3 | TRBV13 | NA | TRBD2 | CASSLSGSSADTQYF | TGTGCCAGCAGCCTTAGCGGGAGTAGTGCAGATACGCAGTATTTT
TRBJ2-1 | TRBV7-9 | NA | NA | CASSLARPQSGAEQFF | TGTGCCAGCAGCTTAGCGCGGCCCCAGTCAGGTGCTGAGCAGTTCTTC
TRBJ2-3 | TRBV5-1 | NA | TRBD2 | CASSPSGGPSTDTQYF | TGCGCCAGCAGCCCTAGCGGGGGGCCCAGCACAGATACGCAGTATTTT
TRBJ2-6 | TRBV7-9 | NA | NA | CASSLVHARRSSGANVLTF | TGTGCCAGCAGCTTAGTACACGCCCGCAGGTCCTCTGGGGCCAACGTCCTGACTTTC
TRBJ2-1 | TRBV15 | NA | NA | CATSRESEQFF | TGTGCCACCAGCAGAGAGAGTGAGCAGTTCTTC
TRBJ2-4 | TRBV28 | NA | TRBD1 | CASSSTGFLAKNIQYF | TGTGCCAGCAGTTCGACAGGGTTTCTAGCCAAAAACATTCAGTACTTC
TRBJ1-1 | TRBV10-1 | NA | NA | CASSRDRSMNTEAFF | TGCGCCAGCAGTAGAGACCGATCCATGAACACTGAAGCTTTCTTT
TRBJ2-1 | TRBV4-1 | NA | NA | CASSQDLGTGEGGREQFF | TGCGCCAGCAGCCAAGATCTTGGGACGGGAGAAGGGGGCCGTGAGCAGTTCTTC
TRBJ1-6 | TRBV5-1 | NA | NA | CASSLDRGTSPLHF | TGCGCCAGCAGCTTGGATAGGGGGACTTCACCCCTCCACTTT
TRBJ2-1 | TRBV5-3 | NA | TRBD2 | CARSLAAGGISDEQFF | TGTGCCAGAAGCTTGGCAGCGGGAGGAATATCGGATGAGCAGTTCTTC
TRBJ1-6 | TRBV27 | few | TRBD1 | CASSPNPTGEISPLHF | TGTGCCAGCAGTCCCAATCCAACAGGGGAAATCTCACCCCTCCACTTT
TRBJ2-1 | TRBV19 | NA | NA | CASIGQGLDEQFF | TGTGCCAGTATTGGGCAGGGTCTGGATGAGCAGTTCTTC
TRBJ1-1 | TRBV7-9 | NA | NA | CASSLNQKTEAFF | TGTGCCAGCAGCTTAAATCAGAAGACTGAAGCTTTCTTT
TRBJ2-2 | TRBV6-5 | NA | NA | CASSRGTGELFF | TGTGCCAGCAGTAGGGGAACCGGGGAGCTGTTTTTT
TRBJ1-5 | TRBV4-1 | NA | TRBD1 | CASSKQGAGQPQHF | TGCGCCAGCTCTAAACAGGGGGCGGGTCAGCCCCAGCATTTT
TRBJ1-4 | TRBV28 | NA | NA | CAILGGGNNEKLFF | TGTGCCATCTTGGGAGGGGGGAATAATGAAAAACTGTTTTTT
TRBJ1-6 | TRBV7-2 | NA | NA | CASSSGQNHNSPLHF | TGTGCCAGCAGCTCCGGACAGAATCATAATTCACCCCTCCACTTT
TRBJ2-1 | TRBV6-6 | NA | NA | CASNRETYNEQFF | TGTGCCAGCAACCGGGAGACGTACAATGAGCAGTTCTTC
TRBJ2-2 | TRBV19 | NA | TRBD2 | CASTGGANTGELFF | TGTGCCAGTACCGGGGGGGCGAACACCGGGGAGCTGTTTTTT
TRBJ1-2 | TRBV18 | NA | NA | CASSPQTVRGTGDGYTF | TGTGCCAGCTCACCCCAGACAGTTCGGGGGACGGGGGATGGCTACACCTTC
TRBJ2-1 | TRBV2 | NA | TRBD2 | CASRLAGGSAYNEQFF | TGTGCCAGCAGACTAGCGGGAGGGTCGGCCTACAATGAGCAGTTCTTC
TRBJ1-4 | TRBV4-3 | NA | TRBD1 | CASSPGQGGEKLFF | TGCGCCAGCAGCCCGGGACAGGGAGGTGAAAAACTGTTTTTT
TRBJ2-1 | TRBV10-3 | NA | NA | CAISESGEAFLNEQFF | TGTGCCATCAGTGAGTCAGGAGAAGCGTTCTTAAATGAGCAGTTCTTC
TRBJ1-6 | TRBV6-5 | NA | NA | CASRGGTAYFPLHF | TGTGCCAGCAGAGGCGGGACCGCGTATTTTCCCCTCCACTTT
TRBJ2-2 | TRBV11-2 | NA | NA | CASSLAGTAGELFF | TGTGCCAGCAGCTTAGCCGGGACCGCCGGGGAGCTGTTTTTT
TRBJ2-3 | TRBV30 | NA | NA | CAWTRGGSPDTQYF | TGTGCCTGGACAAGGGGGGGGAGTCCAGATACGCAGTATTTT
TRBJ1-5 | TRBV19 | NA | NA | CASSFTGMVGQPQHF | TGTGCCAGTAGTTTTACAGGGATGGTCGGTCAGCCCCAGCATTTT
TRBJ2-3 | TRBV19 | NA | TRBD2 | CASSMGLAEGPGGRDTQYF | TGTGCCAGTAGTATGGGACTAGCGGAGGGGCCGGGCGGGCGAGATACGCAGTATTTT
TRBJ2-4 | TRBV6-1 | NA | NA | CASSEGTGAWNIQYF | TGTGCCAGCAGTGAGGGGACCGGGGCATGGAACATTCAGTACTTC
TRBJ2-7 | TRBV18 | NA | TRBD2 | CASSTGTSPVFSYEQYF | TGTGCCAGCTCCACTGGGACTAGCCCCGTTTTCTCCTACGAGCAGTACTTC
TRBJ2-4 | TRBV19 | NA | TRBD1 | CASKAGTGSPNIQYF | TGTGCCAGTAAGGCCGGGACAGGGTCGCCTAACATTCAGTACTTC
TRBJ2-3 | TRBV5-1 | NA | TRBD1 | CARPGQGSDTQYF | TGCGCCAGGCCGGGACAGGGGTCAGATACGCAGTATTTT
TRBJ2-1 | TRBV27 | NA | NA | CASSRLGGEQFF | TGTGCCAGCAGCCGTTTGGGTGGCGAGCAGTTCTTC
TRBJ2-1 | TRBV11-3 | once | TRBD1 | CASSWDSFSDEQFF | TGTGCCAGCAGTTGGGACAGTTTCTCGGACGAGCAGTTCTTC
TRBJ1-6 | TRBV28 | NA | NA | CASGGSLNSPLHF | TGTGCCTCCGGGGGCAGCCTTAATTCACCCCTCCACTTT
TRBJ2-7 | TRBV7-2 | NA | NA | CASSSDLIPYEQYF | TGTGCCAGCAGCTCAGACCTTATCCCCTACGAGCAGTACTTC
TRBJ2-5 | TRBV14 | NA | TRBD1 | CASSHRTGEFETQYF | TGTGCCAGCAGCCACCGGACAGGGGAATTTGAGACCCAGTACTTC
TRBJ2-2 | TRBV11-3 | NA | NA | CASSPSWPYTGELFF | TGTGCCAGCAGCCCTAGTTGGCCCTACACCGGGGAGCTGTTTTTT
TRBJ2-7 | TRBV28 | NA | NA | CASRGGGDSYEQYF | TGTGCCAGCAGGGGCGGCGGGGATTCCTACGAGCAGTACTTC